This entry lists 2 T cell receptor beta chains sequenced from one sample in a study of cytomegalovirus exposure and HLA in healthy donors. PCR was performed using 60 Vbeta and 13 Jbeta primers. Method: immunoSEQ multiplex PCR; TCRdb's copy keeps in-frame clones and lacks some. Of about 88,000 clones listed, more than 65% are singletons. The sequencing input was PBMCs. These receptors came from a young man in good health and CMV-seronegative.

This clone was counted between two and nine times. This rearrangement joins TRBV19 to TRBJ1-1; TRBD1 might be the D (6 bases). The CDR3 has 15 residues. The V gene's germline CDR1 is LNHDA and CDR2 SQIVND (reference sequence). Trimming shortened V by 1 base and J by 5 bases, and 14 bases separated the two germline ends. The CDR3 sequence is CASSIAGGALTEAFF. CDR3 in DNA: TGTGCCAGTAGTATAGCCGGGGGGGCTTTAACTGAAGCTTTCTTT.

The rearrangement joins TRBV12-5 to TRBJ2-7; perhaps TRBD2 as D (5 bases). This CDR3 is 12 amino acids long. Germline V gives CDR1 LGHNT, CDR2 FRNRAP. V was pared by 4 bases and J by 6 bases, with 10 bases between. The CDR3 DNA sequence: TGTGCTAGTGGTTCTGCGAGGGTCGAGCAGTACTTC. Protein sequence: CASGSARVEQYF.